This T cell receptor (beta chain) appears in the sequencing data of a study of shared clonotypes between healthy human individuals. Concerning this clone: Antigen specificity is unknown.

Study-wide results and limits: Clonotype sharing across several donors was observed for around 5% of naive CD4 clonotypes.

With 3 bases clipped from V and 8 bases from J, the junction kept 9 bases outside the gene matches. The CDR3 has 16 residues. Germline CDR1 and CDR2: LNHDA and SQIVND (reference sequence). Genomic DNA from each subset was divided evenly over several immunoSEQ plates. Here immunoSEQ multiplex PCR was the method, and the copy in TCRdb shows in-frame clones only, minus some. The data contain roughly 700,000 clones, roughly 70% of them singletons. This clonotype originated in a woman aged 25 to 39 in good health. The chain couples TRBV19 to TRBJ2-1; 11 nucleotides agree with TRBD2. The specimen was memory CD4+ T cells sorted from blood. Subset defined: CD45RA-negative fraction. CDR3 sequence: CASSMSASGRPDEQFF. In DNA form, the CDR3 reads TGTGCCAGTAGTATGTCGGCTAGCGGGAGGCCGGATGAGCAGTTCTTC. Full variable domain (remainder filled in from reference TRBV19 and TRBJ2-1): DGGITQSPKYLFRKEGQNVTLSCEQNLNHDAMYWYRQDPGQGLRLIYYSQIVNDFQKGDIAEGYSVSREKKESFPLTVTSAQKNPTAFYLCASSMSASGRPDEQFFGPGTRLTVL.